This T cell receptor (beta chain) was obtained from a study of T-cell memory formation after mild COVID-19. Study-wide findings and caveats: Cross-reactive memory seemingly joined, as some responding clones were found in pre-infection memory.

This clonotype showed up just a few times. What it recognizes is unknown. Germline CDR1 and CDR2: MNHEY and SMNVEV (reference sequence). CDR3 length: 16 amino acids. V was pared by 1 base and J by 3 bases, with 14 bases between. TCRdb recomputed calls from the 5' RACE reads with MiXCR, one row per CDR3 protein. The top ten clones hold around 13% of a sample with fewer than 500,000 distinct CDR3 sequences, around 27% of them seen once. V is TRBV27 and J is TRBJ2-3, with D perhaps matching TRBD1 (7 bases). Sequenced material: PBMCs or a T cell subset sorted from them (not recorded which). The receptor was derived from an adult woman who had mild COVID-19 (a few samples of this study predate the infection). Cell type and time point are not known. Here the CDR3 DNA reads TGTGCCAGCAGTTTATTCGGAGGGGGCCGAACAGATACGCAGTATTTT. Amino acid sequence: CASSLFGGGRTDTQYF.